This TCR beta chain was sequenced in a study of T cells in Graves' hyperthyroidism and ophthalmopathy. The CDR3 has 14 amino acids. CDR1 and CDR2 (germline): LGHDT, YNNKEL (reference sequence). V lost 5 bases and J 5 bases, leaving 12 bases between the germline ends. Investigators excluded patients with uncontrolled infection, other autoimmune disease, pregnancy or lactation. Diagnosing involved the use of clinical symptoms, serum thyroxine and TRAb, thyroid ultrasound and orbital computed tomography. Study conclusions and caveats: Peripheral blood also featured most of the thyroid clonotypes expanded above 0.001. The model made its ophthalmopathy prediction, and onset followed a median approximately 6 months later.

Regions amplified from RNA transcripts were the TCR beta CDR3 regions. In the first-round RT-PCR of the TCR CDR3, the HTBI primer set was used. One entry per CDR3 protein, called by TCRdb with MiXCR from the multiplex PCR reads. The data contain about half a million distinct CDR3 sequences, 20% to 25% of them singletons. This clonotype was seen only a few times. The antigen remains unidentified. The sequence was collected from a woman aged 70-85 years with Graves' ophthalmopathy. The sample consisted of blood. The rearrangement uses TRBV3-1 and TRBJ2-2; possible D gene TRBD1, 6 bases. The CDR3 sequence: CASSSGQWTGELFF. The CDR3 DNA reads as TGTGCCAGCAGCTCCGGACAGTGGACCGGGGAGCTGTTTTTT.